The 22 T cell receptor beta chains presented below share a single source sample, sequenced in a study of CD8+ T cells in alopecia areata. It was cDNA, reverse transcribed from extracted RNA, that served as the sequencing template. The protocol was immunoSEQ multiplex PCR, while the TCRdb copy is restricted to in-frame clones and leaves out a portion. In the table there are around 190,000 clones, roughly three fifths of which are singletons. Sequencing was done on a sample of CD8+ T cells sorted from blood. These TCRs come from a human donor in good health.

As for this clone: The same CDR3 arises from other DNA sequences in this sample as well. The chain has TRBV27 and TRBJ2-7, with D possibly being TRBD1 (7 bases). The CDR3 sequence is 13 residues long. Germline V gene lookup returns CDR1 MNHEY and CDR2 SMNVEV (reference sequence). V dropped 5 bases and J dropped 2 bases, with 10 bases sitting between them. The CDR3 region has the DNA TGTGCCAGCAGTCCAGGGGGGCCCTACGAGCAGTACTTC. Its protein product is CASSPGGPYEQYF.

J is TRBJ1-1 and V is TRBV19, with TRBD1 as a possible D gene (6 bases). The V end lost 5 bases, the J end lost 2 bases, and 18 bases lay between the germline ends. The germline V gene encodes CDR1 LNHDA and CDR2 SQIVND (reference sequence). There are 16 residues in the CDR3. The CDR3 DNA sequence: TGTGCCAGTAGTTTACGACAGGCCGGGGACAACACTGAAGCTTTCTTT. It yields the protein CASSLRQAGDNTEAFF.

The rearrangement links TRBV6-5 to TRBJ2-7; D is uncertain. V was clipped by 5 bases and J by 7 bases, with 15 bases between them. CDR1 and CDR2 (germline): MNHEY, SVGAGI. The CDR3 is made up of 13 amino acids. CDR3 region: CASSQVRVGEQYF. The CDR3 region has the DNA TGTGCCAGCAGTCAAGTCCGAGTGGGGGAGCAGTACTTC.

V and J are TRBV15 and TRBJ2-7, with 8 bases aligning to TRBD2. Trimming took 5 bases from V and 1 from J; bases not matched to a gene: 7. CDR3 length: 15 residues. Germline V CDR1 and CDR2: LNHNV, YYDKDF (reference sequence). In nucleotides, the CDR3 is TGTGCCACCAGCCTCGGGGGGGGGCTGTCCTACGAGCAGTACTTC. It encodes CATSLGGGLSYEQYF.

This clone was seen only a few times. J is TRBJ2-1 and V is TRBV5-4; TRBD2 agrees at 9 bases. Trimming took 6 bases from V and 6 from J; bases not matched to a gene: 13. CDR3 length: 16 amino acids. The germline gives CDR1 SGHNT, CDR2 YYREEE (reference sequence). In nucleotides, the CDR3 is TGTGCCAGCACCCGGCTTGCGGGGGGGCCGAGCAATGAGCAGTTCTTC. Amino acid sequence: CASTRLAGGPSNEQFF. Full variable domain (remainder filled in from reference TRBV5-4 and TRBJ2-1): ETGVTQSPTHLIKTRGQQVTLRCSSQSGHNTVSWYQQALGQGPQFIFQYYREEENGRGNFPPRFSGLQFPNYSSELNVNALELDDSALYLCASTRLAGGPSNEQFFGPGTRLTVL.

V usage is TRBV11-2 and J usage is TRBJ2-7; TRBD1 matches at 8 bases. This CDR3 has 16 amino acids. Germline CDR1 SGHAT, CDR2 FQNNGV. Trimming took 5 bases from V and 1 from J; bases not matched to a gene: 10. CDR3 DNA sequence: TGTGCCAGCAGCCACAGCCGGGACAGGATATCCTACGAGCAGTACTTC. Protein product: CASSHSRDRISYEQYF.

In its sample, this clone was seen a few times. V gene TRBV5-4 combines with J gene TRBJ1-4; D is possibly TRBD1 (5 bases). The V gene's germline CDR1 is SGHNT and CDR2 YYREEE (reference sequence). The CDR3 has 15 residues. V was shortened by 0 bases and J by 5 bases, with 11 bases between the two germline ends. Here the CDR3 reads CASSLGRQTNEKLFF. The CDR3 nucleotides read TGTGCCAGCAGCTTGGGTCGACAGACGAATGAAAAACTGTTTTTT.

In DNA form, the CDR3 reads TGTGCCAGCAGCTTAGGGGACCCCGAGTTCTTC. It yields the protein CASSLGDPEFF. The chain carries TRBV7-9 and TRBJ2-1; tentatively, D is TRBD1 or TRBD2 (5 bases each). This CDR3 is 11 amino acids long. Trimming removed 1 base from V and 14 bases from J, with 9 bases in between. Germline lookup yields CDR1 SEHNR and CDR2 FQNEAQ (reference sequence).

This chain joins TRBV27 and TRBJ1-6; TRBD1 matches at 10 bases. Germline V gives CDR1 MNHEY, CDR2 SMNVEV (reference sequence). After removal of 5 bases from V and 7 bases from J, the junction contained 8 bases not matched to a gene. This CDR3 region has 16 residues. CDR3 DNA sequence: TGTGCCAGCAGTCTAGGAGGACAGGGGGACAATTCACCCCTCCACTTT. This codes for CASSLGGQGDNSPLHF.

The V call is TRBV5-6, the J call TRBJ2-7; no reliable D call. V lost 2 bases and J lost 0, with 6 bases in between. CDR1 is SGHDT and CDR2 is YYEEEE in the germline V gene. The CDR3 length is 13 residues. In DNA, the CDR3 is TGTGCCAGCAGCTTTGAAAGCTCCTACGAGCAGTACTTC. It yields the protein CASSFESSYEQYF.

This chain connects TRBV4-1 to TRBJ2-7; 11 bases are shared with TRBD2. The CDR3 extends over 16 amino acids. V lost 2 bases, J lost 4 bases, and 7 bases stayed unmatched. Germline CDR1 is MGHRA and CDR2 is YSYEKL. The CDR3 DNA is TGCGCCAGCAGCCAATCCCTAGCGGGGGGTCCGTACGAGCAGTACTTC. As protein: CASSQSLAGGPYEQYF.

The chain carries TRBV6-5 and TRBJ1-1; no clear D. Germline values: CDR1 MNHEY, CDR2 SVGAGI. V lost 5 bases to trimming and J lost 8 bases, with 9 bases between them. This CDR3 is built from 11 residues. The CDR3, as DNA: TGTGCCAGCAGTCCCGGGTCCGAAGCTTTCTTT. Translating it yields CASSPGSEAFF.

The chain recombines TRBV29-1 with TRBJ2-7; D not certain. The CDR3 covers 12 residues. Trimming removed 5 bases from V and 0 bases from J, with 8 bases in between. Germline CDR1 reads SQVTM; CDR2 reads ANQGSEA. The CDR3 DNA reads TGCAGCGTTTTGGGCAGCTCCTACGAGCAGTACTTC. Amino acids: CSVLGSSYEQYF.

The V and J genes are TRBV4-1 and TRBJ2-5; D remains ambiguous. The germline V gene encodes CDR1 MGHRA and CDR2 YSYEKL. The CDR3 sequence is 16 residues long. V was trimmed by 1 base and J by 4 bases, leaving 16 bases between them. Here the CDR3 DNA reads TGCGCCAGCAGCCAAGGGGGATCGGGCCAACGAGAGACCCAGTACTTC. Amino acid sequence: CASSQGGSGQRETQYF.

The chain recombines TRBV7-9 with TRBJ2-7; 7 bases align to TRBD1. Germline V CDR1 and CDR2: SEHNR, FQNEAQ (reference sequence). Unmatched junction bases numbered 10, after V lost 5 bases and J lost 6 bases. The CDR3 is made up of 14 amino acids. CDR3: CASSPATGAGEQYF. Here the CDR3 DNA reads TGTGCCAGCAGCCCAGCCACAGGGGCAGGCGAGCAGTACTTC. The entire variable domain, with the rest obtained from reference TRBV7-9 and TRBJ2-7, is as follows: DTGVSQNPRHKITKRGQNVTFRCDPISEHNRLYWYRQTLGQGPEFLTYFQNEAQLEKSRLLSDRFSAERPKGSFSTLEIQRTEQGDSAMYLCASSPATGAGEQYFGPGTRLTVT.

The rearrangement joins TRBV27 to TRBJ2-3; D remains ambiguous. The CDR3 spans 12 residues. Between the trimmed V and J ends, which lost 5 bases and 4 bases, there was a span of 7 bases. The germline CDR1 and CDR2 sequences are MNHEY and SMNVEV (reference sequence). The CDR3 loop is CASSPLSDTQYF. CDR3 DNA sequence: TGTGCCAGCAGTCCCCTATCAGATACGCAGTATTTT.

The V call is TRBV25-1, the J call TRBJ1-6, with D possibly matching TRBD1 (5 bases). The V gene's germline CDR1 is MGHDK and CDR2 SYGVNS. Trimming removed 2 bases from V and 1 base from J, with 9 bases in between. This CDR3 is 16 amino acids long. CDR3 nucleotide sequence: TGTGCCAGCAGTGAACCAGGGCAGTCCTATAATTCACCCCTCCACTTT. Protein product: CASSEPGQSYNSPLHF. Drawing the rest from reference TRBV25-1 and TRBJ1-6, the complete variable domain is EADIYQTPRYLVIGTGKKITLECSQTMGHDKMYWYQQDPGMELHLIHYSYGVNSTEKGDLSSESTVSRIRTEHFPLTLESARPSHTSQYLCASSEPGQSYNSPLHFGNGTRLTVT.

The CDR3: CASSPGTNLGTDTQYF. In DNA, the CDR3 is TGCGCCAGCAGCCCGGGGACTAACCTAGGCACAGATACGCAGTATTTT. This sequence joins TRBV4-1 and TRBJ2-3; 7 positions match TRBD2. The germline V gene encodes CDR1 MGHRA and CDR2 YSYEKL. The CDR3 runs 16 residues. Trimming removed 4 bases from V and 1 base from J; junction bases left unmatched: 8.

The CDR3 DNA follows: TGTGCCAGCAGCTTAGTGGAGGGGACGGGCTCACCCCTCCACTTT. This translates into CASSLVEGTGSPLHF. The chain joins TRBV7-8 to TRBJ1-6, with D possibly TRBD1 on 5 matching bases. Germline loops: CDR1 SGHVS, CDR2 FQNEAQ. V lost 1 base and J lost 10, with 14 bases in between. CDR3 length equals 15 residues.

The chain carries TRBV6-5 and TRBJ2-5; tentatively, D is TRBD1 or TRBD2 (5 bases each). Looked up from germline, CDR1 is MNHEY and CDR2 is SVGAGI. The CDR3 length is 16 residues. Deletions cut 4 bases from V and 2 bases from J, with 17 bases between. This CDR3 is CASSSNFRGPQETQYF. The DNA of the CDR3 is TGTGCCAGCAGTTCCAACTTCCGGGGCCCTCAAGAGACCCAGTACTTC.

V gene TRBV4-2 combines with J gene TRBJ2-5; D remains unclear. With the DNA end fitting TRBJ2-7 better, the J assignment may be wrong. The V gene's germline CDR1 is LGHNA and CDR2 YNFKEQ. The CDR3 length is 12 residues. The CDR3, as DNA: TGTGCCAGCAGCCAAGGGTCCTACGAGCAGTACTTC. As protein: CASSQGSYEQYF.

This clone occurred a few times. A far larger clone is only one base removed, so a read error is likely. The CDR3 here is CASSLGTGGSYEQYF. In nucleotides, the CDR3 is TGTGCCAGCAGCTTAGGGACAGGGGGCTCCTACGAGCAGTACTTC. The chain couples TRBV7-2 to TRBJ2-7; 10 nucleotides agree with TRBD1. The J segment lost 0 bases and the V segment lost 1 base, leaving 0 bases of the junction unmatched. CDR1 is SGHTA, CDR2 FQGNSA, per germline. This CDR3 comprises 15 residues.